This T cell receptor beta chain derives from a study of T cells in Graves' hyperthyroidism and ophthalmopathy. Study findings and constraints: Expanded thyroid clonotypes (above 0.001) were mostly also found in blood.

This clonotype was counted many times. No antigen is known for it. CDR3 length: 13 amino acids. V dropped 5 bases and J dropped 3 bases, with 12 bases sitting between them. The germline CDR1 and CDR2 sequences are DFQATT and SNEGSKA (reference sequence). The TCR beta CDR3 regions underwent amplification using RNA transcripts as the source. Using the HTBI primer set, a first-round RT-PCR was run on the TCR CDR3. TCRdb passed the multiplex PCR reads through MiXCR, listing each CDR3 protein once. The repertoire includes fewer than 400,000 distinct CDR3 sequences, around 25% of them detected once, and roughly 80% sits in the top ten.

The chain uses TRBV20-1 and TRBJ2-3; possibly TRBD1 or TRBD2 for D (5 bases each). The sample taken for sequencing was blood. This TCR was recovered from a man between 45 and 60 years old with Graves' hyperthyroidism. CDR3 residues: CSARGPVTDTQYF. The CDR3 DNA sequence: TGCAGTGCTCGGGGACCAGTAACAGATACGCAGTATTTT.